This T cell receptor beta chain was identified in a study of cytomegalovirus exposure and HLA in healthy donors (dated by TCRdb to between 2016 and 2019). About the full investigation: An earlier analysis of roughly 500 of the donors reported approximately 270 Gb of sequence data and 117 million unique TCR beta sequences from about 179 million T cells. Roughly 300 gigabases of sequencing data and tens of millions of unique TCR sequences were included in an early release covering about 620 HLA-typed donors. Of the roughly 400 genotyped donors, 65% to 90% fell in the genetic ancestry cluster associated with self-reported Caucasian donors. The aim of the study was to test whether cataloging public T cell receptors could identify signatures of past pathogen exposure. The study profiled the T cell repertoires of hundreds of subjects by immunosequencing and related them to cytomegalovirus serostatus. A separate validation cohort of roughly 120 different subjects was used in addition to the 666-subject first cohort. To predict cytomegalovirus infection status, the study brought together high-throughput TCR immunosequencing, statistical association of individual TCRs with disease status, and machine learning. A later analysis re-examined previously published TCR beta repertoires from several hundred donors and added high-resolution HLA genotyping to investigate patterns of TCR occurrence. Rather than using new phenotypic data, the later analysis identified candidate immune exposures from TCR beta sequences and from how often those sequences occurred across donors. An earlier analysis of several hundred of the donors used high-throughput TCR beta sequencing to judge whether each TCR beta V gene segment behaved as functional or pseudogenic. Donor age, sex, ethnicity and CMV serostatus were compiled alongside the repertoire data. A later genetic analysis took genome-wide SNP genotypes for about three fifths of the roughly 670 donors and used that subset as a discovery cohort. All discovery cohort repertoires had been generated using a single sequencing platform. Both class I and class II loci were covered by HLA typing, at four-digit resolution. Typing coverage differed by locus: A, B, C, DRB1 and DQB1 were typed in roughly 620-640 donors, DQA1 in 500 to 550, DPA1 in around 600, and DPB1 in around 440. A handful of DR-DQ haplotypes were handled as single units for association and clustering because linkage in the cohort was strong. On average, 235,054 unique TCR beta nucleotide sequences were sequenced per donor among 398 genotyped donors of the cohort, with 15% to 20% of those sequences being non-productive. Points the paper makes about the study in general: Immune exposure information for the cohort was limited to CMV serostatus. Only TCR beta chains were sequenced in this cohort, and the absence of alpha or paired-chain data limited detectable features. In a later analysis, HLA-associated TCR beta chains were found to be more clonally expanded and to have lower generation probabilities than equally common non-associated chains. Strong co-occurrence of HLA alleles, especially DR and DQ, made assigning TCR associations to individual alleles difficult. An association between a missense DCLRE1C variant and V-gene and J-gene trimming of TCR beta chains was found in a later genetic analysis and replicated in an independent cohort. In vitro tests confirmed that a few of the cytomegalovirus-associated TCR beta chains recognize cytomegalovirus antigens. Presence/absence analyses assumed roughly uniform sequencing depth across donors, an assumption that may not hold. The authors suggested that the approach could potentially be generalized to other disease states and immunological phenotypes. Cytomegalovirus status was reported to be diagnosed by the classifier with high specificity and sensitivity in both the original and validation cohorts. Approximately 16 rarely observed V segments, including chromosome 9 orphons, were excluded from the earlier analysis of several hundred of the donors because counts were too low. In a later analysis, the rate of TCR association differed among HLA loci, with DRB1 alleles having the most associated TCRs and HLA-C alleles having the fewest. A later genetic analysis reported fewer N-insertions in productive TCRs among donors in an Asian-associated ancestry cluster than the roughly 700-donor mean. In an earlier analysis of roughly 560 of the donors, most TCR beta V segments were observed in productive rearrangements about 90% or about 30% of the time, broadly matching IMGT annotations. The study listed 150 to 200 TCR beta chains as associated with cytomegalovirus. A later analysis found that most CMV-associated TCR beta chains appeared HLA-restricted, with HLA associations seemingly driven largely by CMV exposure. Specific HLA alleles were associated with 15,000 to 20,000 TCR beta sequences at a false discovery rate of 0.05 in a later analysis. Correlated functional status among segregating V segments might reflect linkage disequilibrium, but an unknown experimental factor could not be ruled out. Most TCR sequences were observed very rarely across donors, whereas some public TCRs were present in many individuals. A group of highly shared sequence variants was considered likely to be a technical artifact of the sequencing pipeline. In a later analysis, several top co-occurrence clusters were reported to appear linked to parvovirus B19, influenza, CMV and Epstein-Barr virus. A further reported finding was that TCR beta sequences accurately predicted the HLA-A and HLA-B alleles for most subjects in the first cohort. Because HLA typing was missing for some donors at each locus, association tests included only the typed subset.

Libraries were made using the immunoSEQ multiplex PCR assay. For the multiplex PCR, a mixture combining 60 forward primers for TCR Vbeta segments and 13 reverse primers for TCR Jbeta segments was used. A multiplex PCR assay on genomic DNA amplified the CDR3 region of rearranged TCR beta genes. The Illumina HiSeq System was used to sequence the amplified TCR beta libraries as 87-base-pair reads. Per the original workflow: In a later analysis, tens of millions of unique TCR beta chains were counted across the approximately 670 repertoires, and roughly 10 million of these chains were shared by at least two donors. Raw reads were error-corrected and collapsed into unique sequences by a nearest-neighbor algorithm in which closely related sequences were merged to remove PCR and sequencing errors. V, D and J gene segments were assigned by aligning CDR3 sequences to IMGT reference sequences. For a sequence to be retained, a match of at least six nucleotides was required to both a V gene segment and a J gene segment. A rearrangement counted as productive if the CDR3 had no stop codons and remained in frame with V and J, and every other rearrangement counted as non-productive. Following IMGT convention, CDR3 was defined as the stretch from the second conserved V-encoded cysteine to the conserved J-encoded phenylalanine. In an earlier analysis of approximately 590 of the donors, sequences lacking an unambiguous match to a single V gene segment were excluded. An earlier analysis of a few hundred of the donors called V segments functional above 56.7% productive rearrangements and segregating when the between-donor standard deviation exceeded 5%. A statistical classification framework was developed to diagnose cytomegalovirus status using the catalog of TCR beta chain sequences. A later analysis assigned V and J genes by comparing TCR nucleotide sequences with IMGT/GENE-DB human TR gene sequences. Using the TCRdist pipeline, a later analysis assigned CDR3 sequences along with most-parsimonious VDJ recombination scenarios. A later analysis defined each TCR beta chain by its CDR3 amino acid sequence plus V-gene family, and excluded reads lacking a unique V-gene family. A later analysis removed 592 highly shared, low-generation-probability nucleotide sequences to deal with suspected cross-contamination and a sequencing artifact. In a later analysis, a clonal expansion index was calculated for each public chain from normalized within-repertoire ranks of inferred template counts. In a later analysis, generation probabilities were computed with a VDJ recombination model fitted to out-of-frame rearrangements, and the resulting probabilities were checked against IGoR. In a later analysis, hypergeometric tests were used to score TCR-TCR, TCR-HLA and TCR-CMV co-occurrence, with a repertoire-size bias correction applied to TCR pairs. In a later analysis, false discovery rates were estimated by permuting HLA or CMV assignments 20 times. In a later analysis, co-occurring TCRs were grouped with DBSCAN, and TCRdist sequence similarity was added when clustering was performed within HLA-allele-positive subsets. Co-occurrence clustering excluded repertoires with fewer than 30,000 or more than 120,000 public chains, plus five with anomalous nucleotide sharing. TCRdb carries this immuneACCESS record with in-frame sequences only. Its versions omit some clonotypes, under half of them owing to an unresolved V gene in the studies checked, with the rest unexplained. From that table come the V and J calls and clone size; the DNA was used to work out D and trimming. The sample table contains 95,000 to 150,000 clones; only one count was recorded for more than 75% of them. The top ten clonotypes cover about 1.7% of the sample.

This clone has just one count. Its antigen is still unknown. Base qualities are missing; no much larger clone stands one base away. The cohort comprised hundreds of healthy bone marrow donors. All cohort members were sampled while nominally healthy, although unrecorded immune exposures were likely present. The donor tested CMV seronegative, placing the donor among the 300 to 400 seronegative members of the cohort. A peripheral blood sample was provided by each donor, and peripheral blood mononuclear cells were used for TCR beta sequencing. Genomic DNA was extracted from the blood cell samples with the Qiagen DNeasy Blood Extraction Kit. The receptor was derived from a young man in good health and CMV-seronegative. Sequenced material: PBMCs.

The nucleotides read TGCGCCAGCAGCTTGGGCGGACAGAGATCCATGAACACTGAAGCTTTCTTT. Its product reads: CASSLGGQRSMNTEAFF. The V and J genes are TRBV5-1 and TRBJ1-1; a weak D assignment points to TRBD1 (6 bases agree). Between the V and J ends, shortened by 0 bases and 0 bases respectively, the junction contains 15 bases. The germline V gene encodes CDR1 SGHRS and CDR2 YFSETQ. The CDR3 numbers 17 residues from cysteine through phenylalanine. Only the CDR3 region is kept as DNA, spanning 51 bases read in frame from base 1.